Following are 6 T cell receptor beta chains from one sample sequenced in a study of regulatory T cells in long-lasting Graves disease. The time point is: newly diagnosed GD, antithyroid drugs for less than 3 months. The TCR library was made from RNA extracted from PBMCs. With iRepertoire HTBI primers and Arm-PCR of CDR3 regions, TCR beta libraries were built. TCRdb reanalysed the multiplex PCR reads using MiXCR and keeps one entry per CDR3 protein. The table shows 400,000 to 500,000 distinct CDR3 sequences, with over 14% occurring only once. The same data also contributed to another study, on T cells in Graves' hyperthyroidism and ophthalmopathy.

The sample in question was peripheral blood mononuclear cells (PBMCs), obtained at new diagnosis, from a patient treated with antithyroid drugs. The receptors were sampled from a woman aged 40 to 55 with Graves disease.

This clonotype was counted at least ten times. The rearrangement links TRBV11-2 to TRBJ2-2; D unclear. Germline V gene data show CDR1 as SGHAT and CDR2 as FQNNGV. V lost 5 bases, J lost 6 bases, and 7 bases lay in between. This CDR3 comprises 12 residues. DNA for the CDR3: TGTGCCAGCAGCCTTGAATCCGGGGAGCTGTTTTTT. Translation: CASSLESGELFF.

The chain links TRBV20-1 to TRBJ2-7; TRBD2 aligns across 15 bases. CDR3 length equals 15 residues. Unmatched junction bases numbered 1, after V lost 0 bases and J lost 4 bases. CDR1 and CDR2 from the germline V gene are DFQATT and SNEGSKA (reference sequence). The CDR3 loop reads CSARDGTSGRYEQYF. The CDR3 DNA reads as TGCAGTGCTAGAGATGGGACTAGCGGGAGGTACGAGCAGTACTTC.

In this sample, this clonotype turned up a few times. The chain joins TRBV2 to TRBJ2-7; no reliable D call. The CDR3 has 13 amino acids. Germline V lookup: CDR1 SNHLY, CDR2 FYNNEI. Trimming stripped 3 bases from V and 0 bases from J, with 6 bases between. For the CDR3, the DNA is TGTGCCAGCAGTGATCTAGTCTCCTACGAGCAGTACTTC. Protein: CASSDLVSYEQYF.

The chain employs TRBV14 and TRBJ2-1; 7 bases match TRBD2. The CDR3 length is 15 residues. Germline V lookup: CDR1 SGHDN, CDR2 FVKESK. With 1 base clipped from V and 6 bases from J, the junction kept 6 bases outside the gene matches. CDR3 DNA sequence: TGTGCCAGCAGCCAAGCACCGGGACTAACCAATGAGCAGTTCTTC. Translation: CASSQAPGLTNEQFF.

The CDR3 sequence: CASSLGGWNEQYF. The CDR3 region has the DNA TGTGCCAGCAGTTTGGGGGGCTGGAACGAGCAGTACTTC. The chain employs TRBV27 and TRBJ2-7; TRBD1 or TRBD2 may be the D gene (6 bases each). This CDR3 has 13 amino acids. V was trimmed by 3 bases and J by 5 bases, leaving 11 bases between them. The germline gives CDR1 MNHEY, CDR2 SMNVEV (reference sequence).

This clonotype has ten or more counts. The V call is TRBV7-8, the J call TRBJ1-5; tentative D call: TRBD1 (6 bases). Trimming pared 5 bases from V and 5 bases from J, leaving 16 bases between. Looked up from germline, CDR1 is SGHVS and CDR2 is FQNEAQ. This CDR3 has 15 amino acids. The CDR3: CASSIQGGRDQPQHF. The CDR3 nucleotides read TGTGCCAGCAGCATACAGGGAGGTCGTGATCAGCCCCAGCATTTT.